This TCR beta chain emerged from a study of CD8+ T cells in alopecia areata. As for the study in general: C3H/HeJ graft donors with spontaneous alopecia, aged 6-12 months, supplied skin that was transplanted onto female C3H/HeJ mice aged roughly 6-11 weeks.

Isolated RNA was reverse transcribed into cDNA used as the sequencing template. Sequenced by immunoSEQ multiplex PCR; TCRdb stores in-frame clones only, minus some. Altogether more than 90,000 clones were found in the sample, and no singletons occur. Notes on the study in general: For lesional scalp, especially alopecia totalis/universalis, clonality was higher than in normal scalp. In patients, TCRs were shared less clearly than in mice, and HLA may possibly be involved.

In this sample, this clone turned up a few times. The antigen remains undetermined. Any gene name here is a mouse gene name. The read ends 4 residues before the CDR3 terminus; that terminus is restored from the germline J gene. V was pared by 7 bases and J by 2 bases, with 7 bases of the junction left unmatched. The CDR3 is made up of 14 amino acids. The germline CDR1 and CDR2 sequences are SGHDT and FRDEAV. Sequenced: lesional skin. The receptor was isolated from a C3H/HeJ mouse with alopecia areata. Strain haplotype at MHC: H2-k. V and J are TRBV14 and TRBJ2-5, with 7 bases identical to TRBD2. The CDR3 loop reads CASFHWGSQDTQYF. CDR3 DNA (partial): TGTGCCAGCTTCCACTGGGGTTCCCAAGAC.